A single sample gave rise to the 24 T cell receptor beta chains below, sequenced in a study of T cell repertoires in cytomegalovirus infection. Their target antigens are unknown. Using its own MiXCR run on the reads, TCRdb lists one record per CDR3 protein. The sample shows roughly 990,000 distinct CDR3 sequences, approximately 32% of them seen only once. The sequences come from cultured CD8+ T cells from PBMCs, collected from culture after CMV antigen stimulation. The receptors here all came from a human donor in good health (CMV status not recorded). Some clones in this sample may be carry-over from other donors' samples.

This clonotype was recorded many times. The V call is TRBV10-3, the J call TRBJ1-3; weak D call: TRBD1 (6 bases). This CDR3 has 15 residues. V was trimmed by 6 bases and J by 4 bases, leaving 16 bases between them. Germline loops: CDR1 ENHRY, CDR2 SYGVKD. This CDR3 is CAIRIQGLVGNTIYF. CDR3 DNA: TGTGCCATCAGGATACAGGGCCTCGTCGGAAACACCATATATTTT.

The chain uses TRBV7-9 and TRBJ1-2, with TRBD1 as a possible D gene (5 bases). There are 14 residues in the CDR3. Trimming left V 4 bases short and J 4 bases short, with 13 bases between. The germline gives CDR1 SEHNR, CDR2 FQNEAQ (reference sequence). The CDR3: CASSSLGTGYGYTF. Written as DNA, the CDR3 is TGTGCCAGCAGCTCCCTGGGGACCGGCTATGGCTACACCTTC.

As concerns this clonotype: At one end the junction does not follow the germline gene, possibly because of a read error. The chain has TRBV7-2 and TRBJ2-3; tentatively, D is TRBD2 (6 bases). The germline gives CDR1 SGHTA, CDR2 FQGNSA. The CDR3 runs 16 residues. CDR3 nucleotide sequence: TGTGTCAGCAGCTTTCGTGGGGGGTATGGGGGGAATACGCAGTATTTT. Its protein is CVSSFRGGYGGNTQYF.

This chain links TRBV29-1 with TRBJ2-3; D may be TRBD2 (7 bases). Germline CDR1 SQVTM, CDR2 ANQGSEA. Between the trimmed V and J ends, which lost 2 bases and 4 bases, there was a span of 13 bases. This CDR3 comprises 14 residues. CDR3 amino acids: CSVERGAGADTQYF. CDR3 nucleotide sequence: TGCAGCGTTGAAAGGGGGGCGGGGGCAGATACGCAGTATTTT.

The CDR3 region has the DNA TGTGCCAGCAGTCCGAGGTTCAGGGGGCGCGGGAACATTCAGTACTTC. It specifies CASSPRFRGRGNIQYF. The chain has TRBV28 and TRBJ2-4; TRBD1 matches at 8 bases. Looked up from germline, CDR1 is MDHEN and CDR2 is SYDVKM. The CDR3 runs to 16 residues. After removal of 5 bases from V and 7 bases from J, the junction contained 13 bases not matched to a gene.

This clonotype was seen repeatedly, ten times or more. The chain is built from TRBV7-9 and TRBJ1-1, with D tentatively TRBD1 (5 bases). This CDR3 comprises 14 residues. CDR1 is SEHNR and CDR2 is FQNEAQ in the germline V gene (reference sequence). The ends were cut back, 2 bases at V and 3 bases at J, with 10 bases in the middle. The CDR3 loop is CASSLNPGDTEAFF. The CDR3 nucleotides read TGTGCCAGCAGCTTAAATCCGGGGGACACTGAAGCTTTCTTT.

There are a few counts of this clonotype. CDR3 region: CATSRVKAGGFTDTQYF. The CDR3 DNA reads TGTGCCACCAGCAGAGTCAAAGCGGGGGGGTTCACAGATACGCAGTATTTT. The chain links TRBV15 to TRBJ2-3, with 10 positions matching TRBD2. CDR1 and CDR2 from the germline V gene are LNHNV and YYDKDF (reference sequence). The V gene end was trimmed by 1 base and the J gene end by 2 bases; junction bases not matched to a gene: 6. This CDR3 comprises 17 residues.

In its sample, this clonotype was seen a few times. The CDR3 DNA reads TGTGCCAGCAGTACCTCTAGCAGCTACAATGAGCAGTTCTTC. Protein product: CASSTSSSYNEQFF. The gene calls are TRBV6-1 and TRBJ2-1; D perhaps matches TRBD2 (5 bases). CDR1 is MNHNS and CDR2 is SASEGT in the germline V gene. V was clipped by 5 bases and J by 3 bases, with 11 bases between them. The CDR3 has 14 residues.

This clonotype was seen a handful of times. J is TRBJ2-3 and V is TRBV27, with 10 nucleotides matching TRBD2. This CDR3 has 19 amino acids. The ends lost 7 bases at V and 0 bases at J; junction bases unmatched: 16. Germline V gene lookup returns CDR1 MNHEY and CDR2 SMNVEV (reference sequence). CDR3 region: CASIRRERGGKISTDTQYF. CDR3 coding DNA: TGTGCCAGCATCCGAAGGGAGCGGGGGGGTAAAATTAGCACAGATACGCAGTATTTT.

Concerning this clonotype itself: This may come from a read error, since a much larger clone is one base off. The chain carries TRBV7-6 and TRBJ1-3; 9 bases agree with TRBD1. The germline V gene has CDR1 SGHVS and CDR2 FNYEAQ. This CDR3 has 15 amino acids. CDR3 in amino acids: CVSSQDRGSGNTIYF. For the CDR3, the DNA is TGTGTCAGCAGCCAGGACAGGGGCTCTGGAAACACCATATATTTT. The variable domain in full, completed from reference TRBV7-6 and TRBJ1-3, reads GAGVSQSPRYKVTKRGQDVALRCDPISGHVSLYWYRQALGQGPEFLTYFNYEAQQDKSGLPNDRFSAERPEGSISTLTIQRTEQRDSAMYRCVSSQDRGSGNTIYFGEGSWLTVV.

V and J are TRBV24-1 and TRBJ2-1, with D perhaps matching TRBD2 (6 bases). Germline assignment: CDR1 KGHDR and CDR2 SFDVKD. CDR3 length equals 20 residues. The V end was cut by 3 bases, the J end by 1 base, with 24 bases between. The DNA of the CDR3 is TGTGCCACCAGTGATACCCCTGGTGGAGGTGGGGGGAAGTCCTACAATGAGCAGTTCTTC. Translated: CATSDTPGGGGGKSYNEQFF.

The chain carries TRBV7-9 and TRBJ2-3, with D perhaps matching TRBD1 (6 bases). Per the germline V gene, CDR1 is SEHNR and CDR2 is FQNEAQ (reference sequence). This CDR3 contains 12 residues. V lost 4 bases, J lost 6 bases, and 8 bases lay in between. The CDR3 DNA sequence: TGTGCCAGCAGCTCACAGGGTGATACGCAGTATTTT. It translates to CASSSQGDTQYF.

This chain joins TRBV19 and TRBJ2-7, with D hard to call. Germline V CDR1 and CDR2: LNHDA, SQIVND (reference sequence). The CDR3 totals 12 residues. The germline V and J ends were trimmed by 4 bases and 3 bases, with 7 bases remaining between them. The DNA of the CDR3 is TGTGCCAGTAGTAGCGTGAACTACGAGCAGTACTTC. Amino acids: CASSSVNYEQYF.

The CDR3, as DNA: TGTGCCAGCACTTCGAACACTGAAGCTTTCTTT. Its translation is CASTSNTEAFF. This chain uses TRBV6-5 with TRBJ1-1; no definite D call. The V end lost 7 bases, the J end lost 1 base, and 4 bases lay between the germline ends. This CDR3 contains 11 residues. Looked up from germline, CDR1 is MNHEY and CDR2 is SVGAGI.

J is TRBJ2-5 and V is TRBV13; D is tentatively TRBD1 or TRBD2 (5 bases each). The CDR3 spans 15 residues. Germline lookup yields CDR1 PRHDT and CDR2 FYEKMQ (reference sequence). The ends were cut back, 1 base at V and 1 base at J, with 10 bases in the middle. As DNA, the CDR3 is TGTGCCAGCAGCTTAGAAGCAGGGAGCCAAGAGACCCAGTACTTC. Amino acid sequence: CASSLEAGSQETQYF.

The table lists this clonotype with a few counts. V usage is TRBV5-4 and J usage is TRBJ2-1; 7 bases map to TRBD1. In germline, CDR1 is SGHNT, CDR2 YYREEE (reference sequence). Losses at the gene ends were 10 bases for V and 4 bases for J; bases not matched to a gene: 20. This CDR3 region has 17 residues. The CDR3 loop reads CAASNTGAPVLYNEQFF. The CDR3 coding sequence is TGTGCCGCCAGCAATACAGGGGCTCCGGTCTTATACAATGAGCAGTTCTTC.

As for this clonotype: An end of the junction differs from the germline gene, which may be a read error. The genes are TRBV5-4 and TRBJ2-1; weak D call: TRBD1 (6 bases). Germline V CDR1 and CDR2: SGHNT, YYREEE (reference sequence). This CDR3 is built from 17 residues. CDR3 loop: CASSLWNRDGFYNEQFF. The CDR3 region has the DNA TGCGCCAGCAGCTTGTGGAACAGGGATGGCTTTTACAATGAGCAGTTCTTC. The whole variable domain, filled in from reference TRBV5-4 and TRBJ2-1, reads ETGVTQSPTHLIKTRGQQVTLRCSSQSGHNTVSWYQQALGQGPQFIFQYYREEENGRGNFPPRFSGLQFPNYSSELNVNALELDDSALYLCASSLWNRDGFYNEQFFGPGTRLTVL.

The chain joins TRBV29-1 to TRBJ2-3; 7 bases are a match to TRBD2. Germline V gene data show CDR1 as SQVTM and CDR2 as ANQGSEA. CDR3 length: 15 amino acids. V shed 6 bases and J 4 bases; nucleotides not matched to a gene: 13. Written as DNA, the CDR3 is TGCAGCGTAGAGCAGCGGGGAGGGTTGGCAGATACGCAGTATTTT. Residues: CSVEQRGGLADTQYF.

The rearrangement joins TRBV5-4 to TRBJ1-2; the D is unclear. CDR1 SGHNT and CDR2 YYREEE come from the germline V gene (reference sequence). The CDR3 consists of 14 residues. V lost 2 bases, J lost 0 bases, and 8 bases lay in between. The CDR3 DNA is TGTGCCAGCAGCTTACACAGAGCTAACTATGGCTACACCTTC. It codes for CASSLHRANYGYTF.

This clonotype was counted many times. The V and J genes are TRBV6-1 and TRBJ1-5, with a tentative D call TRBD1 (6 bases). CDR1 and CDR2 (germline): MNHNS, SASEGT. V was pared by 7 bases and J by 2 bases, with 15 bases between. There are 15 residues in the CDR3. CDR3 DNA: TGTGCCAGCATCGGCAGGGGTGTCCGCAATCAGCCCCAGCATTTT. Its protein is CASIGRGVRNQPQHF.

The V and J genes are TRBV4-1 and TRBJ2-5; no clear D. V was pared by 2 bases and J by 4 bases, with 17 bases between. This CDR3 is built from 16 residues. Germline V CDR1 and CDR2: MGHRA, YSYEKL. CDR3 residues: CASSQKMIPPGETQYF. The CDR3, as DNA: TGCGCCAGCAGCCAAAAGATGATCCCACCGGGAGAGACCCAGTACTTC.

This clonotype has more than one count but fewer than ten. The gene calls are TRBV7-6 and TRBJ2-3, with 8 bases aligning to TRBD2. CDR3 size: 16 residues. Looked up from germline, CDR1 is SGHVS and CDR2 is FNYEAQ. Trimming removed 1 base from V and 3 bases from J; junction bases left unmatched: 6. The CDR3 bases are TGTGCCAGCAGCTTAGAGATAGCGGGGCCAACAGATACGCAGTATTTT. Its protein product is CASSLEIAGPTDTQYF.

This clonotype was counted between two and nine times. The chain has TRBV6-1 and TRBJ1-1; D gene ambiguous. Germline V CDR1 and CDR2: MNHNS, SASEGT. The CDR3 is 18 amino acids. Trimming shortened V by 2 bases and J by 3 bases, and 22 bases separated the two germline ends. The CDR3 DNA is TGTGCCAGCAGTGAACTGGACCCAAGGATCACGGCGTACACTGAAGCTTTCTTT. It translates to CASSELDPRITAYTEAFF.

This clonotype was detected a few times. The chain uses TRBV6-2 or TRBV6-3 and TRBJ1-5; no firm D call. Trimming removed 7 bases at V and 0 bases at J, with 13 bases between. CDR1 is MNHEY, CDR2 SVGEGT, per germline. This CDR3 region has 15 residues. DNA for the CDR3: TGTGCCAGCAACAACCGCATTAATAGCAATCAGCCCCAGCATTTT. Amino acid sequence: CASNNRINSNQPQHF.